Presented here are 5 T cell receptor beta chains from one specimen sequenced in a study of cytomegalovirus exposure and HLA in healthy donors. The assay was immunoSEQ multiplex PCR, and TCRdb's table has in-frame clones only and misses some. This sample has some 98,000 clones, with around 85% found just once. The sequenced material came from PBMCs. The receptor set was obtained from a woman aged 30 to 39 in good health and CMV-seronegative.

This clone has only one observation. The CDR3 loop is CASGTFGVEGANVLTF. CDR3 nucleotide sequence: TGCGCCAGCGGGACTTTCGGGGTGGAAGGGGCCAACGTCCTGACTTTC. V gene TRBV5-1 combines with J gene TRBJ2-6, with D possibly being TRBD2 (6 bases). Per germline, CDR1 SGHRS and CDR2 YFSETQ. This CDR3 has 16 residues. Trimming cost V 7 bases and J 4 bases, with 18 bases left between them.

This clone was counted a few times. The chain couples TRBV9 to TRBJ1-1, with a possible D match to TRBD1 (6 bases). The V gene lost 3 bases and the J gene lost 0 bases, with 6 bases spanning the gap. The CDR3 runs to 13 residues. Germline V lookup: CDR1 SGDLS, CDR2 YYNGEE. The DNA for the CDR3 is TGTGCCAGCAGCGGGGGGCTGAACACTGAAGCTTTCTTT. Translating it yields CASSGGLNTEAFF.

The chain is built from TRBV5-1 and TRBJ1-5, with D possibly matching TRBD1 (6 bases). The CDR3 consists of 13 residues. CDR1 and CDR2 from the germline V gene are SGHRS and YFSETQ. Trimming shortened V by 4 bases and J by 9 bases, and 14 bases separated the two germline ends. In nucleotides, the CDR3 is TGCGCCAGCAGCGACGGGGGGCAGGGGCCCCAGCATTTT. It translates to CASSDGGQGPQHF.

This clone was counted once. The chain employs TRBV7-9 and TRBJ2-7; 9 bases are shared with TRBD2. This CDR3 comprises 17 residues. Germline CDR1 and CDR2: SEHNR and FQNEAQ (reference sequence). V was pared by 1 base and J by 0 bases, with 7 bases of the junction left unmatched. CDR3 protein: CASSLVRSGGLSYEQYF. In DNA form, the CDR3 reads TGTGCCAGCAGCTTAGTCCGTAGCGGGGGCCTCTCCTACGAGCAGTACTTC.

The sample holds one count of this clone. The V call is TRBV27, the J call TRBJ2-6, with D possibly matching TRBD1 (5 bases). Trimming took off 10 bases at V and 3 bases at J, with 19 bases between the two ends. In germline, CDR1 is MNHEY, CDR2 SMNVEV (reference sequence). This CDR3 has 16 amino acids. CDR3 sequence (DNA): TGTGCCACCGGCAGGGTCATTTACGGTGGGGCCAACGTCCTGACTTTC. Protein: CATGRVIYGGANVLTF.